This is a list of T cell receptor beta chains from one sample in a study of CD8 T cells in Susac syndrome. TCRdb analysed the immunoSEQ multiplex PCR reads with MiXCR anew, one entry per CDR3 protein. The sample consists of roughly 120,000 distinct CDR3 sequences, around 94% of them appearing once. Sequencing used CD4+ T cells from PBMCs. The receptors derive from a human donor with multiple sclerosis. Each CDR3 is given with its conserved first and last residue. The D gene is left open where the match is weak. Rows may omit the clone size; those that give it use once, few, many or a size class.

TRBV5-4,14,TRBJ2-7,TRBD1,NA,TGTGCCAGCAGCCCTGACGGACAGGGGGGAACTCAGTACTTC,CASSPDGQGGTQYF
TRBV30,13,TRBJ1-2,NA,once,TGTGCCTGGAGTGTAAAGGGGATCGATGGCTACACCTTC,CAWSVKGIDGYTF
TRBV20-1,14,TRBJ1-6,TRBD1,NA,TGCAGTGCCAGGTCGGGGACAGAGAATTCACCCCTCCACTTT,CSARSGTENSPLHF
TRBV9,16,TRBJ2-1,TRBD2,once,TGTGCCAGCAGCGTAAGTGACGGGGGGGCTTTCAATGAGCAGTTCTTC,CASSVSDGGAFNEQFF
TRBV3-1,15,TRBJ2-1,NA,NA,TGTGCCAGCAGCCGAGCCCTTGGGACTTACAATGAGCAGTTCTTC,CASSRALGTYNEQFF
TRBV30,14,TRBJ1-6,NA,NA,TGTGCCTGGGATTCGGGCGATTTCGGTTCACCCCTCCACTTT,CAWDSGDFGSPLHF
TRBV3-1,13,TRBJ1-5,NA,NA,TGTGCCAGCAGCCAAGATTGGGGGCAGCCCCAGCATTTT,CASSQDWGQPQHF
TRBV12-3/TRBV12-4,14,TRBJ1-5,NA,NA,TGTGCCAGCAGACAGGGAATGGGCAATCAGCCCCAGCATTTT,CASRQGMGNQPQHF
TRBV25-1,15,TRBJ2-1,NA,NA,TGTGCCAGCAGTGAAGGTAGGGAGAGGCTCAATGAGCAGTTCTTC,CASSEGRERLNEQFF
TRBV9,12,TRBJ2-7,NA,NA,TGTGCCAGCAGCTTACAGGGCGGCGAGCAGTACTTC,CASSLQGGEQYF
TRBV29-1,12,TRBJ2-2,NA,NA,TGCAGCGGCAGGGGAAACACCGGGGAGCTGTTTTTT,CSGRGNTGELFF
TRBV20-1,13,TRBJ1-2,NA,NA,TGCAGTGCAGAGACAGGCACCATTTATGGCTACACCTTC,CSAETGTIYGYTF
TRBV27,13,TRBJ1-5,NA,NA,TGTGCCAGCAGCCAAAGTTACAGGGAACCCCAGCATTTT,CASSQSYREPQHF
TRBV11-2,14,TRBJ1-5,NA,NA,TGTGCCAGCAGCTTAGGGCGGAATAATCAGCCCCAGCATTTT,CASSLGRNNQPQHF
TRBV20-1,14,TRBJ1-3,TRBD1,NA,TGCAGTGCAAGGCTACAGGGGTCTGGAAACACCATATATTTT,CSARLQGSGNTIYF
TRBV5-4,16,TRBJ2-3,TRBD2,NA,TGTGCCAGCAGCTTGGAGGCTAGCGGGGCCGGTGATACGCAGTATTTT,CASSLEASGAGDTQYF
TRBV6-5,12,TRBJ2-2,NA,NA,TGTGCCAGCAGTTACGGGACCGGGGAGCTGTTTTTT,CASSYGTGELFF
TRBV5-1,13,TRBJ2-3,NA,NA,TGCGCCAGCGGCAGGGGAAGTACAGATACGCAGTATTTT,CASGRGSTDTQYF
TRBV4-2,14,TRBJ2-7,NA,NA,TGTGCCAGCAGCCAGGAAGTCAGGGGCTACGAGCAGTACTTC,CASSQEVRGYEQYF
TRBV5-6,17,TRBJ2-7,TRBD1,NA,TGTGCCAGCAGCTTCGGGACAGGGTGGCGGTATGACTACGAGCAGTACTTC,CASSFGTGWRYDYEQYF
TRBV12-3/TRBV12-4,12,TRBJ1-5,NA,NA,TGTGCCAGCAGTCCAGGGACTCAGCCCCAGCATTTT,CASSPGTQPQHF
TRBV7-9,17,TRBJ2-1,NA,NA,TGTGCCAGCAGCCGGCGGATAGCGGAGACTCCTAACAATGAGCAGTTCTTC,CASSRRIAETPNNEQFF
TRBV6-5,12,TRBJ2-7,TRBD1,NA,TGTGCCAGCAGCCCTCCGGGACAGGGGCAGTACTTC,CASSPPGQGQYF
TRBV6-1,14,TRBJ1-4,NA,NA,TGTGCCAGCAGTGAAGCCTACACCGCCGAAAAACTGTTTTTT,CASSEAYTAEKLFF
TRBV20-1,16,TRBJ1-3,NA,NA,TGCAGTGCTAGGTCGCCGAAACGGGGCTCTGGAAACACCATATATTTT,CSARSPKRGSGNTIYF
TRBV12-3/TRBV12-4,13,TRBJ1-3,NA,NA,TGTGCCAGCAGTTTAAGTGGGCAAAACACCATATATTTT,CASSLSGQNTIYF
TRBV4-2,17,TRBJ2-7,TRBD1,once,TGTGCCAGCAGCAGACGGGACGGGACAGGGGACTCCTACGAGCAGTACTTC,CASSRRDGTGDSYEQYF
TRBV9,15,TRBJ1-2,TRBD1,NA,TGTGCCAGCAGCGTGGATGGACAGGGGGCGGGGGGCTACACCTTC,CASSVDGQGAGGYTF
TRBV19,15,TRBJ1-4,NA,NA,TGTGCCAGCTACTCCTCCGGGACCGCCGTCGAAAAACTGTTTTTT,CASYSSGTAVEKLFF
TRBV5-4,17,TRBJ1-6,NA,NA,TGTGCCAGCAGCTTGGATTTCGGGAGCTCCTATAATTCACCCCTCCACTTT,CASSLDFGSSYNSPLHF
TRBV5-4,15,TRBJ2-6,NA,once,NA,CASSFQVSGANVLTF
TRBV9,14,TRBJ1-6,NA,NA,TGTGCCAGCAGCGTAGGACAGTATAATTCACCCCTCCACTTT,CASSVGQYNSPLHF
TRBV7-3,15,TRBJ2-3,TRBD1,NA,TGTGCCAGCAGCTCTGGACAGGCTAGCACAGATACGCAGTATTTT,CASSSGQASTDTQYF
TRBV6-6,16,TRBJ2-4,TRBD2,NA,TGTGCCAGCAGTACCGCGGGGGGACTAGCCAAAAACATTCAGTACTTC,CASSTAGGLAKNIQYF
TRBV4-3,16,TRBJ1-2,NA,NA,TGCGCCAGCAGTTACAATACAGGGATGAAAGACTATGGCTACACCTTC,CASSYNTGMKDYGYTF
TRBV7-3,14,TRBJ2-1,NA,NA,TGTGCCAGCAGCTTAGAGAGGGTAAGCAATGAGCAGTTCTTC,CASSLERVSNEQFF
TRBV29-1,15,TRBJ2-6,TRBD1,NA,TGCAGCTTCACAGGGGGCAGGACTGGGGCCAACGTCCTGACTTTC,CSFTGGRTGANVLTF
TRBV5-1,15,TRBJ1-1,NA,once,TGCGCCAGCAGCGGGGTAGAGGGGGTGAACACTGAAGCTTTCTTT,CASSGVEGVNTEAFF